The rows below give T cell receptor beta chains drawn from one sample of a study of T cells in Graves' hyperthyroidism and ophthalmopathy. TCRdb reanalysed the multiplex PCR reads using MiXCR and keeps one entry per CDR3 protein. The profile shows approximately 400,000 distinct CDR3 sequences, over 12% of them singletons. The sample was blood. All receptors derive from a man over 45 with Graves' ophthalmopathy. Each CDR3 is given with its conserved first and last residue.

CDR3 protein	V gene
CASSPGTGSNSPLHF	TRBV28
CASSIEGTSNQPQHF	TRBV19
CSATSSGYEQYF	TRBV20-1
CASPRTGVGNEQYF	TRBV2
CASKDRGRSGYTF	TRBV28
CASSVSGSPETQYF	TRBV9
CASTANSVAGYTF	TRBV9
CASSLGYTASSTDTQYF	TRBV7-2
CASSLLRPSGNTIYF	TRBV5-1
CASSNTGTGTILTEAFF	TRBV4-1
CASSADSASSYNEQFF	TRBV12-3/TRBV12-4
CSATGGESYGYTF	TRBV20-1
CASSYQMDRNNQPQNF	TRBV12-3/TRBV12-4
CAISEGSRVHEQFF	TRBV10-3
CSVGDEGYRSQETQYF	TRBV29-1
CASSQPGAGETQYF	TRBV3-1
CASSSVSGASYEQYF	TRBV5-1
CATSSLFNSYEQYF	TRBV15
CASSSDRGRNEKLFF	TRBV5-1
CSAKGIAGGNIQYF	TRBV29-1
CAWSKSGNEQFF	TRBV30
CATSDRGGVGDEAFF	TRBV24-1
CATFGENTGELFF	TRBV2
CASTGWGSYEQYF	TRBV10-2
CASSLSGGTDEQYF	TRBV28
CASSGNSLSYEQYF	TRBV6-1
CAWSQGTAGNTIYF	TRBV30
CASSTGNAPNYNEQSF	TRBV5-6
CASSSTGADEAFF	TRBV11-2
CASSGKAESTLHQYEQYF	TRBV2
CAWRSQDRGHYGYTF	TRBV30
CSARTGDYEQYF	TRBV29-1
CASSLIGGQRENEQFF	TRBV27
CASSGDGTANYGYTF	TRBV5-1
CATSVTGELFF	TRBV24-1
CSARTTFLGGTYEQYF	TRBV20-1
CASSLLWETQYF	TRBV7-9
CASGLLSEANTGELFF	TRBV12-5
CASSSRTRTDTQYF	TRBV7-6
CASSQDRVVETQYF	TRBV3-1
CASSLGAGAPHEQYF	TRBV5-1
CASSLGAFGYNEQFF	TRBV11-2
CASRHSELAKNIQYF	TRBV19
CASAHGGTQETQYF	TRBV5-8
CASSHVPETTGELFF	TRBV4-1
CASSLKSLTGSGYTF	TRBV6-1
CASSYGEYGYTF	TRBV6-6
CASSARTENEQFF	TRBV18
CASSQDDRENEKLFF	TRBV4-1
CASSLMGHLYEQYF	TRBV12-3/TRBV12-4
CASSPGGSQANYGYTF	TRBV6-1
CASRTDRATGELFF	TRBV7-8
CASRETGFLSYEQYF	TRBV2
CASSLADNEQFF	TRBV7-8
CSAGSRTNYGYTF	TRBV29-1